The next 14 T cell receptor beta chains were all read from a single sample in a study of blood T cells in healthy people across ages. For the second PCR, which ran for about 7 to 12 cycles, a sample-barcoded 5' primer and a J-beta primer mix were used. Via MiXCR, TCRdb re-called the 5' RACE reads, giving one row per CDR3 protein. The table records about 640,000 distinct CDR3 sequences, roughly 58% of them present only once. The sequencing input was blood. These receptors were obtained from a man between 60 and 70 years old in good health.

The gene calls are TRBV7-2 and TRBJ2-5; 9 bases agree with TRBD2. The closer fit of TRBJ2-7 to the DNA end suggests the J call may be wrong. The CDR3 consists of 14 residues. Germline V CDR1 and CDR2: SGHTA, FQGNSA. The CDR3 reads CASSFTAGGREQYF. The CDR3 DNA reads as TGTGCCAGCAGCTTTACAGCGGGGGGCCGCGAGCAGTACTTC.

This chain links TRBV5-1 with TRBJ2-1; possibly TRBD2 for D (5 bases). V lost 3 bases to trimming and J lost 15 bases, with 19 bases between them. CDR3 length equals 13 residues. Germline values: CDR1 SGHRS, CDR2 YFSETQ. CDR3 bases: TGCGCCAGCAGCTCGGTATCGAGCGGTCCCCGGTTCTTC. Protein product: CASSSVSSGPRFF.

This clonotype occurred once. The gene calls are TRBV20-1 and TRBJ2-5; 8 nucleotides match TRBD2. This CDR3 contains 15 residues. Germline V lookup: CDR1 DFQATT, CDR2 SNEGSKA (reference sequence). V lost 1 base, J lost 4 bases, and 8 bases stayed unmatched. CDR3 DNA sequence: TGCAGTGCTAGAGGACTAGCGCGGGGCGCAGAGACCCAGTACTTC. This gives the protein CSARGLARGAETQYF.

The V gene is TRBV15, the J gene TRBJ1-4; D remains unclear. V lost 0 bases and J lost 0, with 5 bases in between. The CDR3 length is 15 residues. Germline-derived CDR1 and CDR2 are LNHNV and YYDKDF (reference sequence). The CDR3 reads CATSREGATNEKLFF. The DNA for the CDR3 is TGTGCCACCAGCAGAGAGGGTGCAACTAATGAAAAACTGTTTTTT.

This sequence joins TRBV3-1 and TRBJ2-3; 8 bases are shared with TRBD2. Per germline, CDR1 LGHDT and CDR2 YNNKEL (reference sequence). The CDR3 has 14 amino acids. Unmatched junction bases numbered 3, after V lost 3 bases and J lost 4 bases. The CDR3 here is CASSQGLVADTQYF. Here the CDR3 DNA reads TGTGCCAGCAGCCAGGGACTAGTTGCAGATACGCAGTATTTT.

The chain recombines TRBV6-5 with TRBJ2-1; the match to TRBD2 covers 9 bases. The CDR3 is 16 residues long. J gave up 4 bases and V 0 bases, and 4 bases lay outside the gene matches. Germline-derived CDR1 and CDR2 are MNHEY and SVGAGI. For the CDR3, the DNA is TGTGCCAGCAGTTACTCGAGACTAGCGGTGTACAATGAGCAGTTCTTC. This codes for CASSYSRLAVYNEQFF.

The sample holds a few counts of this clonotype. A junction boundary mismatches the germline segment, possibly from a read error. The CDR3 loop reads CASSLTAGSSGKTQYF. The CDR3 DNA reads TGTGCCAGTAGCCTGACGGCAGGGAGCTCAGGGAAGACCCAGTACTTC. V and J are TRBV3-1 and TRBJ2-7; TRBD1 or TRBD2 may be the D gene (5 bases each). Matching the DNA end better, TRBJ2-5 makes the J call doubtful. Germline CDR1 reads LGHDT; CDR2 reads YNNKEL (reference sequence). This CDR3 is built from 16 residues.

This clonotype has just a few counts. J is TRBJ2-1 and V is TRBV2; D may be TRBD2 (7 bases). V lost 4 bases and J lost 5, with 12 bases in between. The CDR3 covers 14 residues. CDR1 SNHLY and CDR2 FYNNEI come from the germline V gene. DNA of the CDR3: TGTGCCAGCAGTGTCCGGGGGGCTGACAATGAGCAGTTCTTC. Translation: CASSVRGADNEQFF.

This clonotype was recorded only once. This chain links TRBV2 with TRBJ2-5, with D hard to call. The V end was cut by 6 bases, the J end by 7 bases, with 6 bases between. Germline V lookup: CDR1 SNHLY, CDR2 FYNNEI. This CDR3 contains 10 residues. In DNA form, the CDR3 reads TGTGCCAGCAGAGTGGGGACCCAGTACTTC. This translates into CASRVGTQYF.

The CDR3 spells CASSLALGADQPQHF. The DNA for the CDR3 is TGTGCCAGCAGCTTAGCCTTGGGGGCGGATCAGCCCCAGCATTTT. The chain joins TRBV7-2 to TRBJ1-5, with D possibly matching TRBD1 (6 bases). V lost 0 bases and J lost 5, with 11 bases in between. CDR1 SGHTA and CDR2 FQGNSA come from the germline V gene. This CDR3 contains 15 residues.

This chain uses TRBV9 with TRBJ2-3; 8 positions agree with TRBD2. The germline CDR1 and CDR2 sequences are SGDLS and YYNGEE. V was clipped by 3 bases and J by 3 bases; unmatched bases: 18. CDR3 size: 19 residues. CDR3 residues: CASSADALGGGPGTDTQYF. CDR3 nucleotides: TGTGCCAGCAGCGCAGACGCATTGGGCGGGGGGCCCGGTACAGATACGCAGTATTTT. The full variable domain, completed using reference TRBV9 and TRBJ2-3, is DSGVTQTPKHLITATGQRVTLRCSPRSGDLSVYWYQQSLDQGLQFLIQYYNGEERAKGNILERFSAQQFPDLHSELNLSSLELGDSALYFCASSADALGGGPGTDTQYFGPGTRLTVL.

This clonotype came up a few times. The V call is TRBV6-2 or TRBV6-3, the J call TRBJ2-1, with 8 bases fitting TRBD2. Germline CDR1 and CDR2: MNHEY and SVGEGT. Losses at the gene ends were 10 bases for V and 4 bases for J; bases not matched to a gene: 9. The CDR3 runs to 14 residues. CDR3 amino acids: CATEVAGGYNEQFF. CDR3 DNA sequence: TGTGCCACCGAGGTTGCGGGGGGATACAATGAGCAGTTCTTC.

This clonotype was detected a few times. The rearrangement uses TRBV18 and TRBJ2-7, with 9 bases lining up with TRBD1. The ends lost 5 bases at V and 2 bases at J; junction bases unmatched: 4. Germline values: CDR1 KGHSH, CDR2 LQKENI. This CDR3 region has 14 residues. The CDR3 nucleotides read TGTGCCAGCTCAGGGACAGGGCGAACCTACGAGCAGTACTTC. It encodes CASSGTGRTYEQYF. Drawing the rest from reference TRBV18 and TRBJ2-7, the complete variable domain is NAGVMQNPRHLVRRRGQEARLRCSPMKGHSHVYWYRQLPEEGLKFMVYLQKENIIDESGMPKERFSAEFPKEGPSILRIQQVVRGDSAAYFCASSGTGRTYEQYFGPGTRLTVT.

There are a few counts of this clonotype. The chain combines TRBV15 with TRBJ1-5; 8 bases match TRBD1. The CDR3 totals 15 residues. CDR1 is LNHNV and CDR2 is YYDKDF in the germline V gene (reference sequence). Trimming cost V 2 bases and J 7 bases; bases outside gene matches: 7. CDR3 region: CATSRTTGAEQPQHF. CDR3 in DNA: TGTGCCACCAGCAGAACGACAGGGGCGGAGCAGCCCCAGCATTTT.